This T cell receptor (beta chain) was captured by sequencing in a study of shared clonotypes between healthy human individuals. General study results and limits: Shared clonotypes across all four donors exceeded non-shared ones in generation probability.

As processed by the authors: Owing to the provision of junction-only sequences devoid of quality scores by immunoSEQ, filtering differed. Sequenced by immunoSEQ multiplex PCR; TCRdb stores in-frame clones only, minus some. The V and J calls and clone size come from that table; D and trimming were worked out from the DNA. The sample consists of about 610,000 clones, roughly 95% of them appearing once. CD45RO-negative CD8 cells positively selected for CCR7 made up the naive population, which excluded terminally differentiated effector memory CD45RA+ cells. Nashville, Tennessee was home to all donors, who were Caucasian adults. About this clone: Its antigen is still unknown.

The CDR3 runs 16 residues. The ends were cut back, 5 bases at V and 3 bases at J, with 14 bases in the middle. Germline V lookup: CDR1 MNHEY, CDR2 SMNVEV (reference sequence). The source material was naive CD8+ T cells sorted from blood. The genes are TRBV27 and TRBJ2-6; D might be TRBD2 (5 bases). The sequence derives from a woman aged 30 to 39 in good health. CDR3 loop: CASSPGLPRGANVLTF. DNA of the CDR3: TGTGCCAGCAGTCCCGGACTCCCGCGTGGGGCCAACGTCCTGACTTTC.